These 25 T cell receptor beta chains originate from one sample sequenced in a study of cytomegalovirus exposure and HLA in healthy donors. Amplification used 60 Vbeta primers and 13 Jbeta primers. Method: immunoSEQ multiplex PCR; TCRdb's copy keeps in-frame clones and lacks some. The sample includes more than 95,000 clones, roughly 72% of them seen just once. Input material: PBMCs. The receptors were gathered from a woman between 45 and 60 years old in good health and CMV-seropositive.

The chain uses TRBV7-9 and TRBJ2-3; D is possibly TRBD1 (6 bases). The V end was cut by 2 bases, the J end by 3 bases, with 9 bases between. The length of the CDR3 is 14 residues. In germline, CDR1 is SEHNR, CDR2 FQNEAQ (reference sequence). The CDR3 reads CASSLIQGTDTQYF. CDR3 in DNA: TGTGCCAGCAGCTTAATACAGGGTACAGATACGCAGTATTTT.

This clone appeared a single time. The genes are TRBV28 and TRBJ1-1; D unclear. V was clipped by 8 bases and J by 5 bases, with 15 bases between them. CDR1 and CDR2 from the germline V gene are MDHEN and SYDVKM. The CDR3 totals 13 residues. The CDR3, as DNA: TGTGCCAGCGGGCGAACAACAGTAACTGAAGCTTTCTTT. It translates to CASGRTTVTEAFF.

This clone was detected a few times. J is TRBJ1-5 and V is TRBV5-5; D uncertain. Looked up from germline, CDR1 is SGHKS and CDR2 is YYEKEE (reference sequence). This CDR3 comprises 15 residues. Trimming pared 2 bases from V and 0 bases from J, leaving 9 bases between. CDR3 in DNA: TGTGCCAGCAGCTTTGGGCAGTATAGCAATCAGCCCCAGCATTTT. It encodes CASSFGQYSNQPQHF.

CDR3 sequence (DNA): TGTGCCAGCAGCCCTCTTGGACTGGACAATGAGCAGTTCTTC. Translation gives CASSPLGLDNEQFF. The J gene is TRBJ2-1, the V gene TRBV6-5, with D perhaps TRBD2 (5 bases). The CDR3 totals 14 residues. V was trimmed by 6 bases and J by 5 bases, leaving 14 bases between them. CDR1 is MNHEY, CDR2 SVGAGI, per germline.

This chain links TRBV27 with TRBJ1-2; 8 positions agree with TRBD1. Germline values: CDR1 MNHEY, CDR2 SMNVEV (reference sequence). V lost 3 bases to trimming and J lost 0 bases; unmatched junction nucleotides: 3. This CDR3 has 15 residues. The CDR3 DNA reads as TGTGCCAGCAGTTTGGTACAGGGGGCTAACTATGGCTACACCTTC. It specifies CASSLVQGANYGYTF.

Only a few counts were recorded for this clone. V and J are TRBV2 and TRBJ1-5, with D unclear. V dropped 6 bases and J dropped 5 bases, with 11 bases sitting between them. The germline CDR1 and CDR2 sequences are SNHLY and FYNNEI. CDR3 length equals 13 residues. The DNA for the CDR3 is TGTGCCAGCAGATTAACACCTGATCAGCCCCAGCATTTT. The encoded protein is CASRLTPDQPQHF.

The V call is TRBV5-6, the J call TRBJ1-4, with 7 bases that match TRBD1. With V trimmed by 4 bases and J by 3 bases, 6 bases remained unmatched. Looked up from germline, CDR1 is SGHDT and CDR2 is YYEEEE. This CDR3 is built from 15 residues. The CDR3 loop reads CASSPGGGPNEKLFF. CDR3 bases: TGTGCCAGCAGCCCTGGAGGGGGCCCTAATGAAAAACTGTTTTTT.

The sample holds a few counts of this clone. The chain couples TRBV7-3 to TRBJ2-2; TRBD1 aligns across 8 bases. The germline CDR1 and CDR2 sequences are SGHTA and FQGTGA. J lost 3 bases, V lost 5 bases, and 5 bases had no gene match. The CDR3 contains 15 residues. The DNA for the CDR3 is TGTGCCAGCAGCGCCCAACAGGGGGACACCGGGGAGCTGTTTTTT. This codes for CASSAQQGDTGELFF.

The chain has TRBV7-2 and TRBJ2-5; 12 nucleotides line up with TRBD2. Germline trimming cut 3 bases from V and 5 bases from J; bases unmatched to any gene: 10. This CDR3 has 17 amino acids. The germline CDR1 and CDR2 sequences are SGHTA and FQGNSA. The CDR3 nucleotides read TGTGCCAGCAGCTTGGGTAGACTAGCGGGAGTGGGGGAGACCCAGTACTTC. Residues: CASSLGRLAGVGETQYF. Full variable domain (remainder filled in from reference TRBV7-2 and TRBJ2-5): GAGVSQSPSNKVTEKGKDVELRCDPISGHTALYWYRQSLGQGLEFLIYFQGNSAPDKSGLPSDRFSAERTGGSVSTLTIQRTQQEDSAVYLCASSLGRLAGVGETQYFGPGTRLLVL.

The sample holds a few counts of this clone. The CDR3, as DNA: TGTGCCAGCAGTCAGGGTGACACAGATACGCAGTATTTT. Translation: CASSQGDTDTQYF. The genes are TRBV27 and TRBJ2-3; D possibly corresponds to TRBD1 (5 bases). The V and J ends lost 5 bases and 2 bases respectively, with 8 bases between them. This CDR3 is built from 13 residues. Germline V lookup: CDR1 MNHEY, CDR2 SMNVEV (reference sequence).

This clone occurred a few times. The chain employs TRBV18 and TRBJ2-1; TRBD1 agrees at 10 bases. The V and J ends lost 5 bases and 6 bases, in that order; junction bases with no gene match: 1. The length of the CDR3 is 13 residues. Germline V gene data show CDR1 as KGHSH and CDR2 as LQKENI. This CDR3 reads CASSGQGVNEQFF. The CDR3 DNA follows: TGTGCCAGCTCAGGACAGGGGGTCAATGAGCAGTTCTTC.

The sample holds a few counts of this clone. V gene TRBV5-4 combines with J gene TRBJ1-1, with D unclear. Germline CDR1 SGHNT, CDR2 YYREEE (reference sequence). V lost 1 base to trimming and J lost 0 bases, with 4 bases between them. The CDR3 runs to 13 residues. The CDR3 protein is CASSLTVNTEAFF. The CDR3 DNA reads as TGTGCCAGCAGCTTGACAGTGAACACTGAAGCTTTCTTT.

In DNA, the CDR3 is TGCGCCAGCAGCCAAGGACATGGACAGATACAAGAGACCCAGTACTTC. Translated: CASSQGHGQIQETQYF. The gene calls are TRBV4-1 and TRBJ2-5; D may be TRBD1 (6 bases). The V end was cut by 1 base, the J end by 2 bases, with 14 bases between. This CDR3 comprises 16 residues. Looked up from germline, CDR1 is MGHRA and CDR2 is YSYEKL.

The CDR3 sequence is CASLGLAAFYTQYF. The CDR3 DNA reads as TGTGCCAGTTTAGGACTAGCGGCATTTTATACGCAGTATTTT. This chain connects TRBV28 to TRBJ2-3; 10 bases fit TRBD2. Germline V gene sequence: CDR1 MDHEN, CDR2 SYDVKM. V was clipped by 9 bases and J by 7 bases; unmatched bases: 10. The CDR3 covers 14 residues.

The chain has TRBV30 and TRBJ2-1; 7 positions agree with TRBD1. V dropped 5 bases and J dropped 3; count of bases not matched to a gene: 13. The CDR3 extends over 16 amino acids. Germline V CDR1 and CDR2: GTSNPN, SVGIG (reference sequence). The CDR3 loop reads CAWSPSPGGRYNEQFF. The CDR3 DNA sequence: TGTGCCTGGTCGCCATCCCCAGGGGGACGCTACAATGAGCAGTTCTTC. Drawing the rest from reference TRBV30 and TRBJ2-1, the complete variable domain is SQTIHQWPATLVQPVGSPLSLECTVEGTSNPNLYWYRQAAGRGLQLLFYSVGIGQISSEVPQNLSASRPQDRQFILSSKKLLLSDSGFYLCAWSPSPGGRYNEQFFGPGTRLTVL.

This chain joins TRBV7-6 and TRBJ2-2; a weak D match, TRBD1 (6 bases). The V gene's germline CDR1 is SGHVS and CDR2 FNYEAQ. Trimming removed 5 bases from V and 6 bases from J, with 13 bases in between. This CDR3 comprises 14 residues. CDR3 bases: TGTGCCAGCAGCCAACAGGGTTCCTCCGGGGAGCTGTTTTTT. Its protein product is CASSQQGSSGELFF.

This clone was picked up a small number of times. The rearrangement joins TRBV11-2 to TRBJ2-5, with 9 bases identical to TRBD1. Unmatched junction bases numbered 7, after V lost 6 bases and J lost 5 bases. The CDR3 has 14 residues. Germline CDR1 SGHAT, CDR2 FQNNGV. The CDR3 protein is CASRKTGGFETQYF. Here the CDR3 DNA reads TGTGCCAGCAGAAAAACAGGGGGCTTTGAGACCCAGTACTTC.

CDR3 in amino acids: CASSTDQGDEKLFF. CDR3 coding DNA: TGTGCCAGCTCAACAGACCAGGGGGATGAAAAACTGTTTTTT. The V and J genes are TRBV18 and TRBJ1-4, with 7 bases lining up with TRBD1. CDR1 is KGHSH and CDR2 is LQKENI in the germline V gene. J was trimmed by 6 bases and V by 5 bases; bases with no gene match: 6. The CDR3 runs 14 residues.

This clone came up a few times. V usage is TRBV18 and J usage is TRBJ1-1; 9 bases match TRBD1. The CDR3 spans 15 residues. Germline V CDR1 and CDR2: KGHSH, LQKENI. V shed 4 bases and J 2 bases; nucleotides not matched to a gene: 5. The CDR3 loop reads CASSLLQGANTEAFF. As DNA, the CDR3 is TGTGCCAGCTCACTGCTACAGGGGGCAAACACTGAAGCTTTCTTT.

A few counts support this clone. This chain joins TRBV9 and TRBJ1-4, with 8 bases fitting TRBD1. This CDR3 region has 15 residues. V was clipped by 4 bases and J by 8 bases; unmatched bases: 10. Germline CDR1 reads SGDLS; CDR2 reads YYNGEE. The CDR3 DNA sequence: TGTGCCAGCAGCCCCCGGACAGGGCTGAGCGAAAAACTGTTTTTT. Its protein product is CASSPRTGLSEKLFF.

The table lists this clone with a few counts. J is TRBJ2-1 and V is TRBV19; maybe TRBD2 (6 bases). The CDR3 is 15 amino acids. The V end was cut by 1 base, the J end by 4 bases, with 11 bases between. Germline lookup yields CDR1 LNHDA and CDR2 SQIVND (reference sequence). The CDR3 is CASSIGPAGYNEQFF. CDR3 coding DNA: TGTGCCAGTAGTATAGGGCCAGCGGGTTACAATGAGCAGTTCTTC.

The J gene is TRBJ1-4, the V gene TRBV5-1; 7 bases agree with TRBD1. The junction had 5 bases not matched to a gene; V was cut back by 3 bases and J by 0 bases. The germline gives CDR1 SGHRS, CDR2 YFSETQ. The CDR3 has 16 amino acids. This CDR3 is CASSWGQSATNEKLFF. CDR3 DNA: TGCGCCAGCAGCTGGGGACAGAGCGCAACTAATGAAAAACTGTTTTTT.

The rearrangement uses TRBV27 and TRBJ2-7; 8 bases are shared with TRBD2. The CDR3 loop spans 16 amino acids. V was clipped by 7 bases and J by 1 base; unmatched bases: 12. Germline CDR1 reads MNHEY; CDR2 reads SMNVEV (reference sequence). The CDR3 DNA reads TGTGCCAGCATGCGGCTGACTAGCGCTCCATCCTACGAGCAGTACTTC. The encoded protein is CASMRLTSAPSYEQYF.

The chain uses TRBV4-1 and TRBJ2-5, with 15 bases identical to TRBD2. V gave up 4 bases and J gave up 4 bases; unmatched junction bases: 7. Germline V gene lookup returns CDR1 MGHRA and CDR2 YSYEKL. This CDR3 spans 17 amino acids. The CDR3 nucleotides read TGCGCCAGCAGCCGGACTAGCGGGGGGGCTTTGATAGAGACCCAGTACTTC. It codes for CASSRTSGGALIETQYF.

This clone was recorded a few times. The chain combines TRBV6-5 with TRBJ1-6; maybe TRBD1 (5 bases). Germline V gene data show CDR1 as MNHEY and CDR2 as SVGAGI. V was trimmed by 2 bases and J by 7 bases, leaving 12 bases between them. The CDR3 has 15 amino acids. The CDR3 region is CASSYTQGKNSPLHF. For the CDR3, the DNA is TGTGCCAGCAGTTACACCCAGGGAAAGAATTCACCCCTCCACTTT.